The 23 T cell receptor beta chains below all came from one sample that was sequenced in a study of T cells in Graves' hyperthyroidism and ophthalmopathy (dated by TCRdb to the late 2010s). The library was generated by multiplex PCR. Sequencer: Illumina HiSeq 2000. Amplification of TCR beta CDR3 regions was carried out from RNA transcripts. For the first round of RT-PCR on the TCR CDR3, the HTBI primer set was used together with the Qiagen OneStep RT-PCR kit. TCRdb itself trimmed the public reads at Q25 with fastp, ran MiXCR and retained productive beta chains. Under each unique CDR3 protein, matching rows form one entry showing the most common genes and DNA. This sample gives about 580,000 distinct CDR3 sequences in total; 40% to 55% of them show up just once. The ten largest clones capture more than 7.5% of the sample. The specimen was peripheral blood or thyroid tissue (not recorded which). The receptors here all came from a woman between 18 and 29 years old with Graves' hyperthyroidism.

This clonotype was found once. The J gene is TRBJ1-2, the V gene TRBV2; 7 bases line up with TRBD1. V trimming: 9 bases; J trimming: 4 bases; junction bases outside the gene matches: 8. Germline CDR1 is SNHLY and CDR2 is FYNNEI. CDR3 length equals 13 residues. CDR3 protein: CASDQGVIYGYTF. The DNA for the CDR3 is TGTGCCAGTGATCAGGGGGTCATCTATGGCTACACCTTC.

There are a few counts of this clonotype. The chain combines TRBV12-3 or TRBV12-4 with TRBJ2-7, with no clear D. The end of the DNA is better explained by TRBJ2-1, so the J call may be wrong. The CDR3 runs 11 residues. This CDR3 reads CASSSRTGQFF. The CDR3 DNA reads TGTGCCAGCAGCTCCCGGACGGGGCAGTTCTTC.

In the case of this clonotype: A clone one base away is much larger, so this may be a read error. The chain recombines TRBV24-1 with TRBJ2-7; D possibly matches TRBD1 or TRBD2 (8 bases each). This CDR3 is 15 amino acids long. Germline-derived CDR1 and CDR2 are KGHDR and SFDVKD. The CDR3 spells CASSRGGQEGCEQYF. In nucleotides, the CDR3 is TGTGCCAGCAGTCGGGGGGGACAGGAGGGCTGCGAGCAGTACTTC.

V usage is TRBV2 and J usage is TRBJ1-2, with D tentatively TRBD1 (5 bases). The germline V gene encodes CDR1 SNHLY and CDR2 FYNNEI. This CDR3 region has 14 residues. V dropped 8 bases and J dropped 5 bases, with 18 bases sitting between them. The CDR3 is CASARDSVFYGYTF. Written as DNA, the CDR3 is TGTGCCAGCGCGCGGGACTCAGTATTTTATGGCTACACCTTC.

At least ten counts were recorded for this clonotype. In nucleotides, the CDR3 is TGTGCCAGCAGCCGACCAGGGACTTACACTGAAGCTTTCTTT. This sequence encodes CASSRPGTYTEAFF. The rearrangement uses TRBV6-6 and TRBJ1-1; D is possibly TRBD1 (5 bases). V was trimmed by 6 bases and J by 3 bases, leaving 14 bases between them. CDR1 and CDR2 from the germline V gene are MNHNY and SVGAGI (reference sequence). This CDR3 is built from 14 residues.

This clonotype appeared many times. V gene TRBV9 combines with J gene TRBJ2-5; TRBD1 agrees at 7 bases. The CDR3 spans 15 residues. Germline lookup yields CDR1 SGDLS and CDR2 YYNGEE. After removal of 7 bases from V and 2 bases from J, the junction contained 11 bases not matched to a gene. The CDR3 region is CASGPSGTEQETQYF. CDR3 nucleotides: TGTGCCAGCGGCCCCTCCGGGACAGAACAAGAGACCCAGTACTTC.

V gene TRBV11-2 combines with J gene TRBJ2-1, with TRBD2 as a possible D gene (6 bases). Trimming shortened V by 4 bases and J by 5 bases, and 12 bases separated the two germline ends. The CDR3 sequence is 14 residues long. The germline V gene has CDR1 SGHAT and CDR2 FQNNGV. The CDR3 nucleotides are TGTGCCAGCAGCTCCCGGACTAACCACAATGAGCAGTTCTTC. This translates into CASSSRTNHNEQFF.

The chain is built from TRBV14 and TRBJ1-2; D may be TRBD1 (6 bases). V dropped 7 bases and J dropped 8 bases, with 20 bases sitting between them. The CDR3 loop spans 14 amino acids. From germline, CDR1 is SGHDN and CDR2 FVKESK. CDR3 nucleotide sequence: TGTGCCAGCAACCATTTCTCGGGGGCCCTCGGCTACACCTTC. It is translated as CASNHFSGALGYTF.

This clonotype was recorded many times. The chain is built from TRBV12-3 or TRBV12-4 and TRBJ2-2; D may be TRBD1 (6 bases). The CDR3 consists of 15 residues. V shed 2 bases and J shed 4 bases, with 11 bases lying between them. The CDR3 reads CASSLRGMGTGELFF. DNA of the CDR3: TGTGCCAGCAGTTTAAGGGGGATGGGCACCGGGGAGCTGTTTTTT.

Notes on this clonotype: A read error may account for a junction end that differs from germline. This sequence joins TRBV20-1 and TRBJ2-5; 10 nucleotides align to TRBD2. The CDR3 loop spans 16 amino acids. The germline CDR1 and CDR2 sequences are DFQATT and SNEGSKA (reference sequence). In nucleotides, the CDR3 is TGCAGTACTAGAGATCAGGGAGCAGCGGGAGGGGGGACCCAGTACTTC. The encoded protein is CSTRDQGAAGGGTQYF.

This clonotype was detected only a few times. This chain connects TRBV2 to TRBJ2-7; weak D call: TRBD2 (5 bases). Germline V CDR1 and CDR2: SNHLY, FYNNEI. The CDR3 covers 16 residues. Trimming took 5 bases from V and 1 from J, leaving 18 bases between them. The CDR3 sequence is CASSLSAVPSSYEQYF. In DNA form, the CDR3 reads TGTGCCAGCAGTTTATCAGCGGTACCCTCATCCTACGAGCAGTACTTC.

Concerning this clonotype itself: This may be a read error, as it is one base from a much larger clone. The J gene is TRBJ2-7, the V gene TRBV9, with 8 bases lining up with TRBD2. V lost 0 bases, J lost 1 base, and 6 bases stayed unmatched. The germline V gene has CDR1 SGDLS and CDR2 YYNGEE. This CDR3 has 16 amino acids. CDR3 in amino acids: CASSVGGSGSSYEQYF. The CDR3 DNA follows: TGTGCCAGCAGCGTAGGGGGAAGCGGGAGTTCCTACGAGCAGTACTTC.

The rearrangement uses TRBV7-8 and TRBJ2-1; TRBD2 aligns across 11 bases. This CDR3 has 17 amino acids. The J segment lost 2 bases and the V segment lost 2 bases, leaving 5 bases of the junction unmatched. CDR1 is SGHVS and CDR2 is FQNEAQ in the germline V gene. Here the CDR3 reads CASSLILSGRAYNEQFF. The CDR3 DNA reads as TGTGCCAGCAGCTTAATTCTTAGCGGGAGGGCCTACAATGAGCAGTTCTTC.

The chain employs TRBV14 and TRBJ1-2; 7 bases align to TRBD1. V lost 0 bases to trimming and J lost 4 bases; unmatched junction nucleotides: 8. This CDR3 is 16 amino acids long. Per germline, CDR1 SGHDN and CDR2 FVKESK. This CDR3 reads CASSQDWGPGGYGYTF. CDR3 in DNA: TGTGCCAGCAGCCAAGACTGGGGCCCAGGGGGCTATGGCTACACCTTC.

The genes are TRBV2 and TRBJ1-6, with TRBD1 identical over 9 bases. V dropped 5 bases and J dropped 11; count of bases not matched to a gene: 4. The germline V gene has CDR1 SNHLY and CDR2 FYNNEI. This CDR3 spans 13 amino acids. CDR3 DNA sequence: TGTGCCAGCAGTTTGGACAGGGGTACACCCCTCCACTTT. Protein product: CASSLDRGTPLHF.

The chain is built from TRBV20-1 and TRBJ1-2; D is perhaps TRBD1 (6 bases). The CDR3 runs 15 residues. Trimming took off 5 bases at V and 3 bases at J, with 19 bases between the two ends. CDR1 is DFQATT and CDR2 is SNEGSKA in the germline V gene (reference sequence). The CDR3 coding sequence is TGCAGTGCTCTGGGACTAGCGGGGGCTGACTATGGCTACACCTTC. Translation gives CSALGLAGADYGYTF.

As DNA, the CDR3 is TGTGCCAGCAGCCAAGCCGGCAGGGGGCTTGGCTACACCTTC. Its protein product is CASSQAGRGLGYTF. The chain has TRBV14 and TRBJ1-2, with 8 bases lining up with TRBD1. V gave up 1 base and J gave up 7 bases; unmatched junction bases: 5. Germline V gene sequence: CDR1 SGHDN, CDR2 FVKESK. The CDR3 consists of 14 residues. Complete variable domain (other parts from reference TRBV14 and TRBJ1-2): EAGVTQFPSHSVIEKGQTVTLRCDPISGHDNLYWYRRVMGKEIKFLLHFVKESKQDESGMPNNRFLAERTGGTYSTLKVQPAELEDSGVYFCASSQAGRGLGYTFGSGTRLTVV.

V is TRBV9 and J is TRBJ1-1; TRBD1 is a possible D gene (5 bases). The germline gives CDR1 SGDLS, CDR2 YYNGEE. The ends were cut back, 0 bases at V and 4 bases at J, with 7 bases in the middle. The CDR3 runs to 13 residues. CDR3 residues: CASSVGQFTEAFF. CDR3 sequence (DNA): TGTGCCAGCAGCGTAGGACAGTTCACTGAAGCTTTCTTT.

Of note for this clonotype: Possible read error: a much larger clone is one base away. This rearrangement joins TRBV7-2 to TRBJ2-7; 9 bases match TRBD2. V shed 2 bases and J 5 bases; nucleotides not matched to a gene: 7. Germline V gene sequence: CDR1 SGHTA, CDR2 FQGNSA. CDR3 length: 15 amino acids. CDR3 DNA sequence: TGTGCCAGCAGCTTACGGCGGGAGGGCCCCAACGAGCAGTACTTC. Translation: CASSLRREGPNEQYF.

The chain couples TRBV14 to TRBJ1-2; TRBD1 aligns across 7 bases. Germline CDR1 reads SGHDN; CDR2 reads FVKESK. This CDR3 is built from 15 residues. The ends lost 5 bases at V and 5 bases at J; junction bases unmatched: 11. The CDR3: CASSDIQGRHYGYTF. CDR3 in DNA: TGTGCCAGCAGCGACATACAGGGGCGCCATTATGGCTACACCTTC. Full variable domain (outside the CDR3, taken from reference TRBV14 and TRBJ1-2): EAGVTQFPSHSVIEKGQTVTLRCDPISGHDNLYWYRRVMGKEIKFLLHFVKESKQDESGMPNNRFLAERTGGTYSTLKVQPAELEDSGVYFCASSDIQGRHYGYTFGSGTRLTVV.

At least ten counts were recorded for this clonotype. V usage is TRBV4-1 and J usage is TRBJ1-5; possible D gene TRBD1, 6 bases. The V and J ends lost 4 bases and 5 bases respectively, with 9 bases between them. Germline CDR1 MGHRA, CDR2 YSYEKL. The length of the CDR3 is 13 residues. Here the CDR3 reads CASSRTVDQPQHF. The CDR3 DNA reads TGCGCCAGCAGCCGGACAGTAGATCAGCCCCAGCATTTT.

On this clonotype: A much larger clone is a single base away; this may be a read error. This chain links TRBV5-1 with TRBJ2-7; no clear D gene. In germline, CDR1 is SGHRS, CDR2 YFSETQ. The CDR3 consists of 15 residues. V lost 0 bases, J lost 4 bases, and 14 bases lay in between. CDR3 protein: CASSLAQEWVYEQYF. In nucleotides, the CDR3 is TGCGCCAGCAGCTTGGCACAAGAGTGGGTGTACGAGCAGTACTTC. The full variable domain, completed using reference TRBV5-1 and TRBJ2-7, is KAGVTQTPRYLIKTRGQQVTLSCSPISGHRSVSWYQQTPGQGLQFLFEYFSETQRNKGNFPGRFSGRQFSNSRSEMNVSTLELGDSALYLCASSLAQEWVYEQYFGPGTRLTVT.

This clonotype was counted many times. The chain combines TRBV6-6 with TRBJ2-5, with 12 bases fitting TRBD1. The CDR3 runs 15 residues. V was pared by 5 bases and J by 5 bases, with 6 bases of the junction left unmatched. CDR1 and CDR2 (germline): MNHNY, SVGAGI (reference sequence). The CDR3 coding sequence is TGTGCCAGCAGTGCCGGGACAGGGGGCTGGGAGACCCAGTACTTC. This encodes CASSAGTGGWETQYF.